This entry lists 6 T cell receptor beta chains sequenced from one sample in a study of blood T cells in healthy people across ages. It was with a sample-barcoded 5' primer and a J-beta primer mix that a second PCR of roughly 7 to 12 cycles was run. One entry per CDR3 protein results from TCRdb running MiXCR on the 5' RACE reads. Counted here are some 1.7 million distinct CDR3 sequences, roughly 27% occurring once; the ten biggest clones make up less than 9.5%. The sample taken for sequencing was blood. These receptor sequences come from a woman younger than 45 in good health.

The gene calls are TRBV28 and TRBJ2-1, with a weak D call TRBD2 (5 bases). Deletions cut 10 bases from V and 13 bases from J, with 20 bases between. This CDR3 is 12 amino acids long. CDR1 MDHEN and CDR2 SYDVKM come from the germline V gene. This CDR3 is CAIVRPPGIQFF. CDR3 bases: TGTGCCATCGTGCGCCCCCCCGGGATACAGTTCTTC. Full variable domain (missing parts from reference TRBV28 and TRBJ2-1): DVKVTQSSRYLVKRTGEKVFLECVQDMDHENMFWYRQDPGLGLRLIYFSYDVKMKEKGDIPEGYSVSREKKERFSLILESASTNQTSMYLCAIVRPPGIQFFGPGTRLTVL.

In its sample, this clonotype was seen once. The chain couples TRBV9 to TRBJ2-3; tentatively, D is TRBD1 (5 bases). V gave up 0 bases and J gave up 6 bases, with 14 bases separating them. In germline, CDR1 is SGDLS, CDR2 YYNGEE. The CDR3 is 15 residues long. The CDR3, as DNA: TGTGCCAGCAGCGTAGGGGGCTGGAGCAAGGATACGCAGTATTTT. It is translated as CASSVGGWSKDTQYF.

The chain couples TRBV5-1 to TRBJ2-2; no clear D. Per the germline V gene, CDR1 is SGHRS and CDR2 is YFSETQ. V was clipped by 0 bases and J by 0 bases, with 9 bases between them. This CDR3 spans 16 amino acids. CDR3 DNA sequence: TGCGCCAGCAGCTTGGGACTCATCGCGAACACCGGGGAGCTGTTTTTT. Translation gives CASSLGLIANTGELFF.

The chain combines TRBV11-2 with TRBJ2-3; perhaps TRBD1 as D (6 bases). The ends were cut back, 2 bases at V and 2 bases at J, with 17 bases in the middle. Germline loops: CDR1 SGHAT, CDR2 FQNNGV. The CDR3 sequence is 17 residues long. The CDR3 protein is CASSLRGGRGVTDTQYF. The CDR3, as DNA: TGTGCCAGCAGCTTAAGGGGTGGCAGGGGAGTCACAGATACGCAGTATTTT.

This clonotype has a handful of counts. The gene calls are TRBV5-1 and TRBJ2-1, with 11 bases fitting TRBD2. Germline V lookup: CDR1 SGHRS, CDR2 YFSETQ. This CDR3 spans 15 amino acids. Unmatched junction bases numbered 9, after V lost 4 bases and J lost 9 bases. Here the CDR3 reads CASSLLAGGLTEQFF. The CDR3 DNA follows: TGCGCCAGCAGCCTCTTAGCGGGGGGGTTAACTGAGCAGTTCTTC.

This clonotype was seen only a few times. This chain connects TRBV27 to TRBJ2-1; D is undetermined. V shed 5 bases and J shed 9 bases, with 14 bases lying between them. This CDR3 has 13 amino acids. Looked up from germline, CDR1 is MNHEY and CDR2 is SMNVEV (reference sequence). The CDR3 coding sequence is TGTGCCAGCAGTCCGCGGATTGACCGTGAGCAGTTCTTC. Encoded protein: CASSPRIDREQFF.